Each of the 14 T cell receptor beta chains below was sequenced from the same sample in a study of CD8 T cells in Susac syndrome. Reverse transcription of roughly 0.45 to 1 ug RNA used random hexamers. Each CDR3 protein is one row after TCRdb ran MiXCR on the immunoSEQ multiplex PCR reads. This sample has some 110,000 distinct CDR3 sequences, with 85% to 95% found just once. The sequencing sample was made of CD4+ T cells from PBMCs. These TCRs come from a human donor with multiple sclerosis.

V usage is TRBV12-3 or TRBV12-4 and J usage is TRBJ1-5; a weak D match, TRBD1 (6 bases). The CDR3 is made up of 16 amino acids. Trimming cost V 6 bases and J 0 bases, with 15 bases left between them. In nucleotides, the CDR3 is TGTGCCAGCAGACCCGGGACACAAAATAGCAATCAGCCCCAGCATTTT. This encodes CASRPGTQNSNQPQHF.

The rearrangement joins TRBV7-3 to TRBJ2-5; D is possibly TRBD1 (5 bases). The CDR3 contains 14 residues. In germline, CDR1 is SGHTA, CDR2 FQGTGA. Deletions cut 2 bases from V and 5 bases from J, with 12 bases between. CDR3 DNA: TGTGCCAGCAGCTTAGGGGCTGCGGAGGAGACCCAGTACTTC. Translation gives CASSLGAAEETQYF.

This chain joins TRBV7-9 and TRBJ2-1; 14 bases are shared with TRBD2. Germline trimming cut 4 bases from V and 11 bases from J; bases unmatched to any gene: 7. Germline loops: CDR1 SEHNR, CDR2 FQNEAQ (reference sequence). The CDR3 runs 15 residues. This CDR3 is CASSSGLAGAEKQFF. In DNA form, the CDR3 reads TGTGCCAGCAGCTCGGGACTAGCGGGGGCGGAAAAGCAGTTCTTC.

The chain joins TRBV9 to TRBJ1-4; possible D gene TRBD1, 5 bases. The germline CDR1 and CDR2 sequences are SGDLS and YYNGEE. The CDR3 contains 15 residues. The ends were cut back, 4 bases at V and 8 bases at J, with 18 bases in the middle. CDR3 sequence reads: CASSTRDSGSEKLFF. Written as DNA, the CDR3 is TGTGCCAGCAGCACCAGAGACAGTGGATCCGAAAAACTGTTTTTT. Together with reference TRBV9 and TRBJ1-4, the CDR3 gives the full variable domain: DSGVTQTPKHLITATGQRVTLRCSPRSGDLSVYWYQQSLDQGLQFLIQYYNGEERAKGNILERFSAQQFPDLHSELNLSSLELGDSALYFCASSTRDSGSEKLFFGSGTQLSVL.

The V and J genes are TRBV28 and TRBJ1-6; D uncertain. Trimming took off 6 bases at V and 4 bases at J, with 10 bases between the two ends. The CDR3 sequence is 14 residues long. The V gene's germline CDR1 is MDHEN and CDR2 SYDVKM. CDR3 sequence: CASSFGRYNSPLHF. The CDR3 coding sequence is TGTGCCAGCAGCTTCGGGCGGTATAATTCACCCCTCCACTTT.

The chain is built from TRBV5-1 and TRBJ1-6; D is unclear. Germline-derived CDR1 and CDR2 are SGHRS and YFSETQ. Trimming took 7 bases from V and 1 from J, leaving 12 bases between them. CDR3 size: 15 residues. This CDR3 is CASRTVGSYNSPLHF. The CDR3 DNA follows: TGCGCCAGCCGTACAGTGGGATCCTATAATTCACCCCTCCACTTT. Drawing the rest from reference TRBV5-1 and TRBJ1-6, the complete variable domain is KAGVTQTPRYLIKTRGQQVTLSCSPISGHRSVSWYQQTPGQGLQFLFEYFSETQRNKGNFPGRFSGRQFSNSRSEMNVSTLELGDSALYLCASRTVGSYNSPLHFGNGTRLTVT.

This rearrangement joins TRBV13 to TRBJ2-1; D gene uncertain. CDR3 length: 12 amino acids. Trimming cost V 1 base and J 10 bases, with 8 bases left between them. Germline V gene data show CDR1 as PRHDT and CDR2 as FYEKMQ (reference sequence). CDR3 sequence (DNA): TGTGCCAGCAGCTTAGTTCTTGGGGAGCAGTTCTTC. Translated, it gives CASSLVLGEQFF.

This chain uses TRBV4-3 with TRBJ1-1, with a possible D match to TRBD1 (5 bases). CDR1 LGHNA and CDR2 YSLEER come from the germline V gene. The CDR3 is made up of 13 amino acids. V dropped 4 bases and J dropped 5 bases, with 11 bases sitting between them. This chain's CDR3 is CASSRGGVTEAFF. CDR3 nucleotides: TGCGCCAGCAGCCGCGGGGGGGTGACTGAAGCTTTCTTT.

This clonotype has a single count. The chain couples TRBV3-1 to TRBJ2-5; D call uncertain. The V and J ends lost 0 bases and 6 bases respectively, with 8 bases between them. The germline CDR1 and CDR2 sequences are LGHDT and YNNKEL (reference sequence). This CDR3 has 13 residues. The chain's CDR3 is CASSQDERQTQYF. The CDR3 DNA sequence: TGTGCCAGCAGCCAAGACGAAAGACAGACCCAGTACTTC.

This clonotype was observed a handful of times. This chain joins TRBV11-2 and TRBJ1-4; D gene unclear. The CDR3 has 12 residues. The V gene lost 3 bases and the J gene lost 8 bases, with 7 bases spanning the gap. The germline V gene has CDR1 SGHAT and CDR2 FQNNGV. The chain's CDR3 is CASSFGTEKLFF. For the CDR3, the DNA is TGTGCCAGCAGCTTTGGAACCGAAAAACTGTTTTTT.

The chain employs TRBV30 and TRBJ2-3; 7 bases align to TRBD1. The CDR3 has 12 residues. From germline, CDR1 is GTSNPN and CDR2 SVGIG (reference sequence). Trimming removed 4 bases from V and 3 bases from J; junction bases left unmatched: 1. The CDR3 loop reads CAWNRGTDTQYF. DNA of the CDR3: TGTGCCTGGAACAGGGGAACAGATACGCAGTATTTT.

The CDR3 spells CASGIGGGTDTQYF. The CDR3 DNA is TGTGCCAGTGGGATCGGTGGAGGAACAGATACGCAGTATTTT. The gene calls are TRBV19 and TRBJ2-3; perhaps TRBD2 as D (5 bases). Trimming took off 8 bases at V and 3 bases at J, with 15 bases between the two ends. The CDR3 loop spans 14 amino acids. The germline gives CDR1 LNHDA, CDR2 SQIVND (reference sequence).

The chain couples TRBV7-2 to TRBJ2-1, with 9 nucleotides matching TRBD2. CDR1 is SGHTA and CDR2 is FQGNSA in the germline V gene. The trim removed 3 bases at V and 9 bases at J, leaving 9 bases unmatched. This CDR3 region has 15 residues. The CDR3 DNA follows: TGTGCCAGCAGCTTCCAAGCGGGGGGATACGGTGAGCAGTTCTTC. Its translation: CASSFQAGGYGEQFF.

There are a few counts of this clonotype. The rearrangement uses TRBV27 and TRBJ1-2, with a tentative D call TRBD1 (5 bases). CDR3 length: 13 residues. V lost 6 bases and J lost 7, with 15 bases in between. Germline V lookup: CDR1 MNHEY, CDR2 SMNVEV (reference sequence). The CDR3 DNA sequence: TGTGCCAGCAGCTATGGGCAGGGAGGTGGCTACACCTTC. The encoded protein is CASSYGQGGGYTF.